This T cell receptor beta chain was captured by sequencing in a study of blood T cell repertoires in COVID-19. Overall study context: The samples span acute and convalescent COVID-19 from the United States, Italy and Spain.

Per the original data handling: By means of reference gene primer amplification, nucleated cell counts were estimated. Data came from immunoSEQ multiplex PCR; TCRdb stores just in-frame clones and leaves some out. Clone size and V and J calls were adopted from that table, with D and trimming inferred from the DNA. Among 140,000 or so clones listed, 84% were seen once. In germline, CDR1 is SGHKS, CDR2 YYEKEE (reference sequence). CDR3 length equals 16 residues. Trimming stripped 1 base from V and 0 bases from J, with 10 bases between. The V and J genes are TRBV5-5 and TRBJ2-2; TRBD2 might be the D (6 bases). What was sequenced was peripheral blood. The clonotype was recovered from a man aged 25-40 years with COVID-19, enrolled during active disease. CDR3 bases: TGTGCCAGCAGCTTGTTGGGCGGGACGAACACCGGGGAGCTGTTTTTT. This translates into CASSLLGGTNTGELFF.